The 24 T cell receptor beta chains listed next were all sequenced from one sample in a study of OX40 agonist ivuxolimab in advanced cancers. Profiling relied on immunoSEQ multiplex PCR, and the TCRdb table lists in-frame clones only, not all of them. The sample carries some 50,000 clones, 85% to 90% recorded once. Sequences were derived from CD4+ or CD8+ T cells sorted from blood, sampled in a trial of the OX40 agonist ivuxolimab. The receptors come from an adult with an advanced solid tumor such as melanoma, head and neck, liver or kidney cancer.

The chain combines TRBV4-1 with TRBJ1-4; D call uncertain. The CDR3 has 15 residues. The V end lost 3 bases, the J end lost 7 bases, and 15 bases lay between the germline ends. The germline gives CDR1 MGHRA, CDR2 YSYEKL. The chain's CDR3 is CASSQGLGNPEKLFF. The DNA for the CDR3 is TGCGCCAGCAGCCAGGGCCTAGGGAACCCTGAAAAACTGTTTTTT.

The chain uses TRBV28 and TRBJ2-4, with 7 bases lining up with TRBD1. This CDR3 comprises 16 residues. V lost 7 bases to trimming and J lost 0 bases; unmatched junction nucleotides: 9. The V gene's germline CDR1 is MDHEN and CDR2 SYDVKM. CDR3 nucleotide sequence: TGTGCCAGCACCAGACAGGGAAGTCTAGCCAAAAACATTCAGTACTTC. Its protein is CASTRQGSLAKNIQYF.

The rearrangement links TRBV5-6 to TRBJ1-5; D perhaps matches TRBD1 (6 bases). The CDR3 consists of 16 residues. V lost 0 bases and J lost 3, with 13 bases in between. CDR1 SGHDT and CDR2 YYEEEE come from the germline V gene. This CDR3 is CASSLAGAGDNQPQHF. The CDR3 nucleotides are TGTGCCAGCAGCTTGGCCGGGGCAGGGGACAATCAGCCCCAGCATTTT.

V is TRBV4-1 and J is TRBJ2-5, with 7 bases lining up with TRBD2. Germline values: CDR1 MGHRA, CDR2 YSYEKL. V lost 1 base to trimming and J lost 2 bases; unmatched junction nucleotides: 10. This CDR3 region has 17 residues. The CDR3 DNA reads as TGCGCCAGCAGCCAAGTGGGGAGGGCCTATAGACAAGAGACCCAGTACTTC. As protein: CASSQVGRAYRQETQYF.

This chain's CDR3 is CASSRHKGADETQYF. CDR3 nucleotide sequence: TGTGCCAGCTCCAGACATAAGGGGGCGGATGAGACCCAGTACTTC. The chain has TRBV18 and TRBJ2-5; TRBD1 matches at 7 bases. The CDR3 has 15 residues. The trim removed 6 bases at V and 5 bases at J, leaving 12 bases unmatched. Germline V gene lookup returns CDR1 KGHSH and CDR2 LQKENI.

The chain couples TRBV28 to TRBJ2-1; D not certain. Germline loops: CDR1 MDHEN, CDR2 SYDVKM. The CDR3 extends over 12 amino acids. V lost 5 bases to trimming and J lost 8 bases, with 10 bases between them. This chain's CDR3 is CASSPGWDEQFF. The CDR3 nucleotides read TGTGCCAGCAGTCCGGGCTGGGATGAGCAGTTCTTC.

V and J are TRBV28 and TRBJ1-5; 7 bases match TRBD1. CDR1 and CDR2 (germline): MDHEN, SYDVKM. The CDR3 has 15 amino acids. V lost 6 bases, J lost 7 bases, and 12 bases stayed unmatched. Written as DNA, the CDR3 is TGTGCCAGCAGCCCCCAGGGGGGGTTGGGGCAGCCCCAGCATTTT. This translates into CASSPQGGLGQPQHF. Combining the CDR3 with reference TRBV28 and TRBJ1-5 gives the whole variable domain DVKVTQSSRYLVKRTGEKVFLECVQDMDHENMFWYRQDPGLGLRLIYFSYDVKMKEKGDIPEGYSVSREKKERFSLILESASTNQTSMYLCASSPQGGLGQPQHFGDGTRLSIL.

This rearrangement joins TRBV7-9 to TRBJ2-7; D uncertain. The CDR3 consists of 14 residues. Germline V gives CDR1 SEHNR, CDR2 FQNEAQ (reference sequence). V lost 5 bases and J 3 bases, leaving 14 bases between the germline ends. The CDR3 loop is CASSLKDRYYEQYV. CDR3 nucleotide sequence: TGTGCCAGCAGCCTCAAGGACCGATACTACGAGCAGTACGTC.

The chain employs TRBV5-5 and TRBJ2-1, with D perhaps matching TRBD1 (6 bases). V was shortened by 0 bases and J by 8 bases, with 15 bases between the two germline ends. The CDR3 totals 15 residues. Looked up from germline, CDR1 is SGHKS and CDR2 is YYEKEE (reference sequence). The chain's CDR3 is CASSLGTAYSDEQFF. CDR3 nucleotides: TGTGCCAGCAGCTTGGGGACAGCCTACAGCGATGAGCAGTTCTTC.

The V and J genes are TRBV29-1 and TRBJ2-7; 10 bases are shared with TRBD1. CDR1 and CDR2 (germline): SQVTM, ANQGSEA. After removal of 6 bases from V and 2 bases from J, the junction contained 10 bases not matched to a gene. The length of the CDR3 is 15 residues. The CDR3 reads CSVLNTGQGPYEQYF. CDR3 sequence (DNA): TGCAGCGTCCTAAACACGGGACAGGGGCCCTACGAGCAGTACTTC.

This rearrangement joins TRBV28 to TRBJ1-3; D perhaps matches TRBD1 (6 bases). The CDR3 length is 15 residues. Germline loops: CDR1 MDHEN, CDR2 SYDVKM. Trimming removed 2 bases from V and 4 bases from J, with 12 bases in between. The CDR3 is CASSLPQGTGNTIYF. CDR3 coding DNA: TGTGCCAGCAGTTTACCACAGGGTACAGGAAACACCATATATTTT.

The J gene is TRBJ2-1, the V gene TRBV28, with TRBD2 identical over 7 bases. CDR1 is MDHEN and CDR2 is SYDVKM in the germline V gene. With V trimmed by 9 bases and J by 0 bases, 5 bases remained unmatched. This CDR3 spans 14 amino acids. CDR3 amino acids: CASGGVSSYNEQFF. Written as DNA, the CDR3 is TGTGCCAGTGGGGGGGTTAGCTCCTACAATGAGCAGTTCTTC.

This chain joins TRBV11-2 and TRBJ1-4; D is perhaps TRBD1 (5 bases). The length of the CDR3 is 14 residues. Germline loops: CDR1 SGHAT, CDR2 FQNNGV. The germline V and J ends were trimmed by 5 bases and 5 bases, with 12 bases remaining between them. The CDR3 coding sequence is TGTGCCAGCAGCCTGGGACGGTCAAATGAAAAACTGTTTTTT. It codes for CASSLGRSNEKLFF.

This sequence joins TRBV6-4 and TRBJ1-1; D remains unclear. The CDR3 is 14 amino acids. Trimming removed 0 bases at V and 1 base at J, with 6 bases between. From germline, CDR1 is MRHNA and CDR2 SNTAGT. DNA of the CDR3: TGTGCCAGCAGTGACTCGTTCAGGAACACTGAAGCTTTCTTT. This codes for CASSDSFRNTEAFF.

The rearrangement uses TRBV7-2 and TRBJ1-3; D is perhaps TRBD1 (5 bases). V was pared by 0 bases and J by 2 bases, with 11 bases between. CDR3 length: 16 amino acids. Germline CDR1 reads SGHTA; CDR2 reads FQGNSA. In DNA, the CDR3 is TGTGCCAGCAGCTTAGCGGTGGGACTTACTGGAAACACCATATATTTT. Encoded protein: CASSLAVGLTGNTIYF.

The chain's CDR3 is CASSLDRSYGYTF. Written as DNA, the CDR3 is TGTGCCAGCAGCTTGGACAGGTCCTATGGCTACACCTTC. J is TRBJ1-2 and V is TRBV7-9; 7 positions match TRBD1. Germline V gene sequence: CDR1 SEHNR, CDR2 FQNEAQ (reference sequence). The CDR3 has 13 amino acids. J gave up 4 bases and V 3 bases, and 2 bases lay outside the gene matches. Filled out from reference TRBV7-9 and TRBJ1-2, the complete variable domain reads DTGVSQNPRHKITKRGQNVTFRCDPISEHNRLYWYRQTLGQGPEFLTYFQNEAQLEKSRLLSDRFSAERPKGSFSTLEIQRTEQGDSAMYLCASSLDRSYGYTFGSGTRLTVV.

This chain joins TRBV5-1 and TRBJ1-1; tentatively, D is TRBD1 (6 bases). The CDR3 runs to 16 residues. Between the trimmed V and J ends, which lost 0 bases and 0 bases, there was a span of 12 bases. Germline V gene data show CDR1 as SGHRS and CDR2 as YFSETQ. CDR3 sequence reads: CASSLAQGIMNTEAFF. Written as DNA, the CDR3 is TGCGCCAGCAGCTTGGCCCAGGGGATTATGAACACTGAAGCTTTCTTT.

The rearrangement joins TRBV14 to TRBJ1-2, with unresolved D. V was cut by 0 bases and J by 5 bases, with 13 bases left in between. CDR3 length: 15 residues. CDR1 and CDR2 (germline): SGHDN, FVKESK. This CDR3 is CASSQDGPTVYGYTF. The CDR3 DNA follows: TGTGCCAGCAGCCAAGATGGTCCCACCGTATATGGCTACACCTTC.

The chain uses TRBV19 and TRBJ1-1, with D hard to call. V was clipped by 5 bases and J by 1 base, with 8 bases between them. CDR3 length equals 13 residues. CDR1 is LNHDA, CDR2 SQIVND, per germline (reference sequence). The DNA for the CDR3 is TGTGCCAGTAGTTCTCTAAAGAACACTGAAGCTTTCTTT. Protein product: CASSSLKNTEAFF.

Here the CDR3 reads CASSPPSGSVNEQFF. Written as DNA, the CDR3 is TGTGCCAGCAGCCCCCCCTCTGGTAGTGTCAATGAGCAGTTCTTC. This chain links TRBV9 with TRBJ2-1; D is undetermined. The V gene lost 4 bases and the J gene lost 6 bases, with 17 bases spanning the gap. The CDR3 totals 15 residues. Germline V gives CDR1 SGDLS, CDR2 YYNGEE.

This chain links TRBV5-1 with TRBJ2-5; D possibly corresponds to TRBD1 (5 bases). The CDR3 runs 13 residues. Germline CDR1 reads SGHRS; CDR2 reads YFSETQ. Deletions cut 2 bases from V and 4 bases from J, with 9 bases between. The CDR3 loop is CASSFRARETQYF. DNA of the CDR3: TGCGCCAGCAGCTTCAGGGCCCGAGAGACCCAGTACTTC.

The rearrangement uses TRBV5-1 and TRBJ1-2, with 9 bases identical to TRBD1. Trimming removed 4 bases from V and 0 bases from J; junction bases left unmatched: 7. This CDR3 has 16 residues. Germline CDR1 is SGHRS and CDR2 is YFSETQ. Here the CDR3 reads CASSPGGQGANYGYTF. In DNA, the CDR3 is TGCGCCAGCAGCCCGGGGGGACAGGGCGCTAACTATGGCTACACCTTC.

CDR3 loop: CASSFRDSYNEQFF. CDR3 nucleotide sequence: TGTGCCAGCAGCTTCCGCGACAGCTACAATGAGCAGTTCTTC. The chain uses TRBV5-4 and TRBJ2-1, with a weak D call TRBD1 (5 bases). CDR1 and CDR2 (germline): SGHNT, YYREEE (reference sequence). V was clipped by 2 bases and J by 3 bases, with 9 bases between them. The CDR3 sequence is 14 residues long.

The chain has TRBV5-5 and TRBJ1-1, with D possibly matching TRBD1 (6 bases). CDR3 size: 16 residues. Germline CDR1 is SGHKS and CDR2 is YYEKEE (reference sequence). Trimming cost V 7 bases and J 5 bases, with 24 bases left between them. DNA of the CDR3: TGTGCCAGCCGCCCCCCGGGGGCGGTTGGAGAAACTGAAGCTTTCTTT. This sequence encodes CASRPPGAVGETEAFF.